The T cell receptor (beta chain) under discussion was sequenced for a study of a mutant IDH1 vaccine in newly diagnosed glioma. Study in general: Of treated patients, around 62% were men and roughly 40% women, averaging about 40 years. Radiotherapy, temozolomide, or both had been given previously, and both were given to most.

Study conclusions and caveats: Top peripheral T cell clonotype shifts appeared unrelated to pseudoprogression.

With regard to this clone: Its specificity is unknown.

Clones were sequenced by immunoSEQ multiplex PCR, and TCRdb holds only the in-frame ones, with some missing. The table has over 75,000 clones, around four fifths seen once. Time point described: baseline, week 1 (first vaccination visit). The treatment was: pre-vaccination baseline after standard-of-care therapy. Donor tumors were new WHO grade 3 or 4 IDH1-mutant, ATRX-lost astrocytomas. This material consisted of PBMCs, taken from a glioma patient treated with radiotherapy, temozolomide or both. The sequence derives from a man aged 35 to 55 with glioma.

CDR3 nucleotide sequence: TGTGCCAGCAGTTACTTGGGGGGACAGCCCCAGCATTTT. It yields the protein CASSYLGGQPQHF. The V call is TRBV6-5, the J call TRBJ1-5, with a tentative D call TRBD1 (5 bases). The germline V gene encodes CDR1 MNHEY and CDR2 SVGAGI. Deletions cut 1 base from V and 7 bases from J, with 8 bases between. The CDR3 runs to 13 residues.